Described below is a single TCR beta chain sequence and its context. It lacks a known antigen. Base-call qualities are not available, and no considerably larger clone is one nucleotide away. TCRbeta CDR3 regions were amplified from genomic DNA using the immunoSEQ Assay, a bias-controlled multiplex PCR. Turning to the authors' computational methods: Within the assay, amplification of reference gene primers was used to estimate how many nucleated cells each sample contained. To quantify the absolute abundance of each unique TCRbeta CDR3 rearrangement, sequence reads were collapsed and filtered. Productive Simpson clonality was computed per sample as the square root of Simpson's diversity index over productive rearrangements. Here the immuneACCESS table is served through TCRdb, limited to in-frame sequences with V and J called. Missing clones are a known gap in these copies; in checked studies unresolved V genes cover under half, and the rest lacks a known reason. The V and J calls and clone size are taken from that table; D and trimming were inferred from the DNA. The sample table records more than 150,000 clones; just over 85% of these occur just once. The top ten clonotypes cover roughly 8.6% of the sample.

The cysteine opens and the phenylalanine closes a CDR3 of 15 amino acids. This entry keeps only the CDR3 DNA: 45 bases, framed from base 1. The junction shows trimming of 2 bases on V and 2 bases on J, plus 10 bases between the germline ends. From the germline V gene, CDR1 is MDHEN and CDR2 is SYDVKM. This entry belongs to a study of blood T cell repertoires in COVID-19 (dated by TCRdb to the early 2020s). As for the study more broadly: Samples covering the acute and convalescent phases of COVID-19 were provided by collaborators in the United States, Italy and Spain. The prospective study material was composed of cDNA or gDNA derived from T cells, B-cell-depleted T cells, or PBMCs. Subjects who had been exposed to COVID-19, were actively infected with it, or had recovered from it provided the deeply sampled blood TCRbeta repertoires that made up the dataset. The repertoires were released in a freely available public database meant as a resource for research on the immune response to SARS-CoV-2. The samples were drawn from two sources: the first 160 participants of the ongoing ImmuneRACE study, and 1,000 to 1,500 subjects contributed by 6 global collaborators. Nearly every sample came with metadata listing a de-identified subject ID, COVID-19 status, age in years and sex. Where available, HLA class I and class II types were taken from metadata supplied by the sample provider and were not determined by assay-based typing. Summary of the overall study and its limitations: The quantity of clinical and demographic metadata differed by source and by participant and was supplied without curation.

Each collaborating institution followed its own protocols to collect whole blood in K2EDTA tubes. Collaborator samples were shipped for TCRbeta analysis as frozen whole blood, isolated PBMCs, or DNA extracted from either sample type. This clonotype was obtained from a man in his 60s with acute or convalescent COVID-19. The sample taken for sequencing was peripheral blood. The chain is made from TRBV28 and TRBJ1-5, with TRBD1 as a weak D call on 6 bases. The base sequence is TGTGCCAGCAGTTTACGGGGGGCCGGCAATCAGCCCCAGCATTTT. Its product reads: CASSLRGAGNQPQHF.